This TCR beta chain was recovered during a study of T cell responses to AZD1222 COVID-19 vaccine. Points from the study as a whole: All repertoire sampling was performed exclusively after the peak T cell response.

From germline, CDR1 is MNHNS and CDR2 SASEGT. The CDR3 runs 16 residues. The J segment lost 9 bases and the V segment lost 3 bases, leaving 14 bases of the junction unmatched. Concerning this clone: Its antigen is unknown.

Clones were sequenced by immunoSEQ multiplex PCR, and TCRdb holds only the in-frame ones, with some missing. In the table there are over 130,000 clones, 85% to 95% of which are singletons. The TCR originated in an adult in good health. The starting material was peripheral blood, obtained on day 0 of AZD1222 vaccination. The rearrangement links TRBV6-1 to TRBJ1-2; 9 nucleotides match TRBD1. CDR3 in DNA: TGTGCCAGCAGTGATTATTTTGGGACAGGGCTCCAGAGCTACACCTTC. This sequence encodes CASSDYFGTGLQSYTF.